The source of this T cell receptor beta chain is a study of CD8 T cells in ankylosing spondylitis. TCRdb itself ran the 5' RACE reads through MiXCR, one entry per CDR3 protein. Among some 200,000 distinct CDR3 sequences, 20% to 30% were seen once, and the ten largest hold just over 6.5%. General study points: In ankylosing spondylitis patients, matched synovial fluid reportedly showed significant enrichment of disease-linked clones.

This clonotype was counted ten times or more. No antigen is known for it. The junction had 3 bases not matched to a gene; V was cut back by 5 bases and J by 0 bases. The germline CDR1 and CDR2 sequences are SQVTM and ANQGSEA. The CDR3 spans 13 residues. The J gene is TRBJ1-1, the V gene TRBV29-1; 7 bases line up with TRBD1. Sequenced sample: blood, either unsorted or a sorted T cell fraction (not recorded which). The source of this sequence is a male donor with ankylosing spondylitis or in good health (not recorded which). The CDR3 sequence is CSVWDSMNTEAFF. DNA for the CDR3: TGCAGCGTTTGGGACAGTATGAACACTGAAGCTTTCTTT.